The 18 T cell receptor beta chains below were found in one sample sequenced in a study of blood T cell repertoires in COVID-19. Profiling relied on immunoSEQ multiplex PCR, and the TCRdb table lists in-frame clones only, not all of them. The data hold around 300,000 clones, with under 90% observed a single time. Material: PBMCs or T cells enriched from blood (not recorded which). Receptors were obtained from a woman aged 40-49 years who had recovered from COVID-19.

Regarding this clone: Within the sample, other DNA sequences also encode this same CDR3. J is TRBJ1-2 and V is TRBV5-1, with 11 bases that match TRBD1. The germline V gene has CDR1 SGHRS and CDR2 YFSETQ. The V segment lost 2 bases and the J segment 8 bases; nucleotides outside the gene matches: 8. The CDR3 totals 15 residues. CDR3 loop: CASSLLGTGGDGYTF. The CDR3 DNA sequence: TGCGCCAGCAGCTTATTGGGGACAGGGGGTGACGGCTACACCTTC.

The chain has TRBV2 and TRBJ2-5, with TRBD2 matching over 12 bases. The CDR3 extends over 16 amino acids. The germline CDR1 and CDR2 sequences are SNHLY and FYNNEI. Unmatched junction bases numbered 4, after V lost 4 bases and J lost 1 base. The chain's CDR3 is CASSAGLAGTQETQYF. Here the CDR3 DNA reads TGTGCCAGCAGTGCGGGACTAGCGGGCACCCAAGAGACCCAGTACTTC.

This clone was detected only once. The genes are TRBV18 and TRBJ2-7; D is perhaps TRBD2 (6 bases). This CDR3 region has 15 residues. Per the germline V gene, CDR1 is KGHSH and CDR2 is LQKENI. V shed 3 bases and J shed 4 bases, with 16 bases lying between them. The CDR3 spells CASSPPGLWEYEQYF. The CDR3 DNA sequence: TGTGCCAGCTCACCCCCGGGACTCTGGGAGTACGAGCAGTACTTC.

This chain connects TRBV12-5 to TRBJ2-1, with 9 bases lining up with TRBD1. The length of the CDR3 is 15 residues. In germline, CDR1 is LGHNT, CDR2 FRNRAP. J was trimmed by 8 bases and V by 2 bases; bases with no gene match: 7. CDR3 loop: CASGLQPGQGHEQFF. CDR3 coding DNA: TGTGCTAGTGGTTTGCAGCCGGGACAGGGACATGAGCAGTTCTTC.

The chain employs TRBV11-2 and TRBJ1-5; D is undetermined. The CDR3 covers 15 residues. V was cut by 5 bases and J by 0 bases, with 11 bases left in between. Germline-derived CDR1 and CDR2 are SGHAT and FQNNGV. The CDR3 loop reads CASSAGGYSNQPQHF. CDR3 bases: TGTGCCAGCAGCGCAGGCGGGTATAGCAATCAGCCCCAGCATTTT.

V gene TRBV3-1 (or the pseudogene TRBV3-2) combines with J gene TRBJ1-2, with unresolved D. The CDR3 is 15 residues long. Germline V gene sequence: CDR1 LGHDT, CDR2 YNNKEL (reference sequence). V lost 3 bases, J lost 0 bases, and 11 bases lay in between. As DNA, the CDR3 is TGTGCCAGCAGCCAGAGACTTAGTACTAACTATGGCTACACCTTC. The encoded protein is CASSQRLSTNYGYTF.

This rearrangement joins TRBV5-4 to TRBJ2-2; 8 bases line up with TRBD2. V shed 1 base and J 3 bases; nucleotides not matched to a gene: 2. The CDR3 consists of 15 residues. Germline V CDR1 and CDR2: SGHNT, YYREEE (reference sequence). The CDR3 nucleotides read TGTGCCAGCAGCTTGCAACTAGCGGACACCGGGGAGCTGTTTTTT. Amino acid sequence: CASSLQLADTGELFF.

CDR3 residues: CASSYFAPSYSEAFF. The CDR3 DNA follows: TGTGCCAGCAGTTACTTCGCACCCTCGTACAGTGAAGCTTTCTTT. The V gene is TRBV6-2 or TRBV6-3, the J gene TRBJ1-1; no firm D call. The CDR3 is 15 residues long. Trimming removed 1 base from V and 7 bases from J, with 16 bases in between. CDR1 and CDR2 from the germline V gene are MNHEY and SVGEGT.

The chain employs TRBV7-3 and TRBJ1-6; TRBD1 matches at 8 bases. This CDR3 is 13 amino acids long. Losses at the gene ends were 5 bases for V and 7 bases for J; bases not matched to a gene: 1. Germline-derived CDR1 and CDR2 are SGHTA and FQGTGA. CDR3 DNA sequence: TGTGCCAGCAGCCGACAGGGGAATTCACCCCTCCACTTT. Protein product: CASSRQGNSPLHF. Variable domain in full (rest from reference TRBV7-3 and TRBJ1-6): GAGVSQTPSNKVTEKGKYVELRCDPISGHTALYWYRQSLGQGPEFLIYFQGTGAADDSGLPNDRFFAVRPEGSVSTLKIQRTERGDSAVYLCASSRQGNSPLHFGNGTRLTVT.

V is TRBV5-1 and J is TRBJ1-4, with 7 bases fitting TRBD1. J was trimmed by 8 bases and V by 2 bases; bases with no gene match: 9. Germline V gives CDR1 SGHRS, CDR2 YFSETQ. The CDR3 runs 15 residues. CDR3 region: CASSFLGQAGEKLFF. The CDR3 bases are TGCGCCAGCAGCTTCCTTGGACAGGCGGGGGAAAAACTGTTTTTT.

This clone was seen only once. The rearrangement links TRBV7-2 to TRBJ2-1; weak D call: TRBD1 (5 bases). Trimming removed 0 bases from V and 2 bases from J, with 8 bases in between. The CDR3 loop spans 15 amino acids. The germline gives CDR1 SGHTA, CDR2 FQGNSA. The CDR3 here is CASSLAPGPYNEQFF. DNA of the CDR3: TGTGCCAGCAGCTTAGCCCCAGGGCCCTACAATGAGCAGTTCTTC.

The rearrangement links TRBV19 to TRBJ1-1; tentative D call: TRBD1 (6 bases). The CDR3 sequence is 16 residues long. CDR1 LNHDA and CDR2 SQIVND come from the germline V gene (reference sequence). V was trimmed by 6 bases and J by 3 bases, leaving 20 bases between them. The CDR3, as DNA: TGTGCCAGTAGCCCCAGAAGACAGGTCGGGTACACTGAAGCTTTCTTT. Residues: CASSPRRQVGYTEAFF.

For this clone: This CDR3 is also generated by other DNA sequences in the sample. J is TRBJ2-1 and V is TRBV7-2; 15 bases align to TRBD2. Germline V lookup: CDR1 SGHTA, CDR2 FQGNSA. Trimming took 4 bases from V and 7 from J; bases not matched to a gene: 2. This CDR3 has 15 amino acids. In DNA, the CDR3 is TGTGCCAGCAGCTCGGGACTAGCGGGGGGTAATGAGCAGTTCTTC. This translates into CASSSGLAGGNEQFF.

This chain uses TRBV20-1 with TRBJ2-1, with unresolved D. Trimming took off 6 bases at V and 2 bases at J, with 5 bases between the two ends. The CDR3 totals 11 residues. Germline V CDR1 and CDR2: DFQATT, SNEGSKA (reference sequence). CDR3 sequence: CSASAYNEQFF. CDR3 DNA sequence: TGCAGTGCGTCGGCCTACAATGAGCAGTTCTTC.

J is TRBJ1-2 and V is TRBV10-2, with unresolved D. Trimming pared 3 bases from V and 2 bases from J, leaving 10 bases between. Germline values: CDR1 WSHSY, CDR2 SAAADI. This CDR3 contains 14 residues. CDR3 bases: TGCGCCAGCAGTGAACCTGCAGTCAACTATGGCTACACCTTC. It translates to CASSEPAVNYGYTF.

This sequence joins TRBV7-3 and TRBJ2-7; 8 bases align to TRBD2. V lost 2 bases to trimming and J lost 6 bases; unmatched junction nucleotides: 9. The CDR3 totals 15 residues. Germline CDR1 reads SGHTA; CDR2 reads FQGTGA. The CDR3 reads CASSLSAAGASEQYF. CDR3 in DNA: TGTGCCAGCAGCTTATCGGCAGCGGGAGCCAGCGAGCAGTACTTC.

The V and J genes are TRBV19 and TRBJ1-1; the D gene is possibly TRBD1 (5 bases). The CDR3 is 15 residues long. Trimming shortened V by 4 bases and J by 7 bases, and 19 bases separated the two germline ends. Germline values: CDR1 LNHDA, CDR2 SQIVND (reference sequence). CDR3 DNA: TGTGCCAGTAGTACTCCCCGGGGGGGTCGGGGTGAAGCTTTCTTT. Translation: CASSTPRGGRGEAFF.

V gene TRBV5-4 combines with J gene TRBJ2-3; possibly TRBD1 for D (6 bases). Trimming removed 0 bases from V and 5 bases from J, with 22 bases in between. The CDR3 length is 18 residues. The germline V gene encodes CDR1 SGHNT and CDR2 YYREEE (reference sequence). The CDR3: CASSLGQGSGARGDTQYF. The CDR3 DNA reads as TGTGCCAGCAGCTTGGGGCAGGGGAGTGGTGCACGTGGAGATACGCAGTATTTT.